The sequence of this T cell receptor beta chain was determined in a study of shared clonotypes between healthy human individuals. Those who donated were healthy HIV-negative adults, with no recent acute infections or vaccinations reported. When replicate PCRs were run on sorted subsets, they used around 200 ng DNA, some 33,000 T cell genomes. Generated by immunoSEQ multiplex PCR, the TCRdb table keeps only in-frame clones and is missing some. The data contain 1,400,000 or so clones, roughly 98.5% of them singletons. The specimen sequenced was naive CD4+ T cells sorted from blood. This sample's subset: CD45RA+ positively selected. The receptor was isolated from a man aged 25-45 years in good health.

The CDR3 loop reads CATSRTSGRAEGQETQYF. The CDR3 coding sequence is TGTGCCACCTCACGGACAAGCGGGAGGGCCGAGGGACAAGAGACCCAGTACTTC. J is TRBJ2-5 and V is TRBV2; 10 nucleotides agree with TRBD2. After removal of 10 bases from V and 2 bases from J, the junction contained 19 bases not matched to a gene. This CDR3 comprises 18 residues. The germline gives CDR1 SNHLY, CDR2 FYNNEI.